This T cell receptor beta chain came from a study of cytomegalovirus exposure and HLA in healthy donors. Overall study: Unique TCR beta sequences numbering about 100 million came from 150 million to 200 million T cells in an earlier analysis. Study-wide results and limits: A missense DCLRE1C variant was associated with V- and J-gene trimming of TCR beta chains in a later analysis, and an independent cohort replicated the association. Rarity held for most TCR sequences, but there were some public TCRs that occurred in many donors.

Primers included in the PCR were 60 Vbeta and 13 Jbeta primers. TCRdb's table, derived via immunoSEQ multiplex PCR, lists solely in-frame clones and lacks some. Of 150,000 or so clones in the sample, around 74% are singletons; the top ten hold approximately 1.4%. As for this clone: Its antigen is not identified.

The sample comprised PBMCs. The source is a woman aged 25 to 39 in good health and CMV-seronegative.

Here the CDR3 reads CASSLGDGEGYEQYF. The CDR3 DNA reads TGCGCCAGCAGCTTGGGGGACGGGGAGGGCTACGAGCAGTACTTC. The chain joins TRBV5-1 to TRBJ2-7; 7 nucleotides line up with TRBD2. The CDR3 is 15 amino acids. From germline, CDR1 is SGHRS and CDR2 YFSETQ. With 0 bases clipped from V and 3 bases from J, the junction kept 6 bases outside the gene matches.